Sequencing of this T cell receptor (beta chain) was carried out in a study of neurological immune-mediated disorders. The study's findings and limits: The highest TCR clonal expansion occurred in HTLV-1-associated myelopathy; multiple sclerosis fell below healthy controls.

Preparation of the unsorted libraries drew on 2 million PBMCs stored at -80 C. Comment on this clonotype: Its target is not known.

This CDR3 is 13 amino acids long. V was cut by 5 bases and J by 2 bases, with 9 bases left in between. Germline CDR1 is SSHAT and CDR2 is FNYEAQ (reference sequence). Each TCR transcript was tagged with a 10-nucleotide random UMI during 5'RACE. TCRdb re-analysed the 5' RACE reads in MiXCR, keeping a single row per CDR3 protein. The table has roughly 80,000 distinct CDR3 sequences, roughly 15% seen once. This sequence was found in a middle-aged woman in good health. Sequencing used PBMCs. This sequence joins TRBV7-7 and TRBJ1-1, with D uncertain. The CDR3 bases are TGTGCCAGCAGCCCCGACTTAAACACTGAAGCTTTCTTT. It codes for CASSPDLNTEAFF.